Each of the 8 T cell receptor beta chains below was sequenced from the same sample in a study of Graves' ophthalmopathy and Graves' hyperthyroidism. The authors amplified TCR beta CDR3 regions from RNA transcripts. HTBI primers were used in a first-round RT-PCR, which preceded a second-round multiplex PCR. MiXCR, applied by TCRdb to the multiplex PCR reads, yields one record per CDR3 protein. Altogether 650,000 to 900,000 distinct CDR3 sequences are present, roughly 40% being singletons, with the ten largest covering roughly 45%. Sequencing used peripheral blood. Source of these receptors: an adult man with Graves' ophthalmopathy.

This clonotype was counted only a few times. The chain carries TRBV9 and TRBJ2-5, with D perhaps matching TRBD2 (5 bases). CDR3 length: 15 residues. V shed 1 base and J shed 0 bases, with 10 bases lying between them. Germline V gene data show CDR1 as SGDLS and CDR2 as YYNGEE. The CDR3 region is CASSVSGANQETQYF. In nucleotides, the CDR3 is TGTGCCAGCAGCGTAAGCGGAGCTAACCAAGAGACCCAGTACTTC.

This clonotype was seen many times. V gene TRBV7-2 combines with J gene TRBJ2-7; 9 bases match TRBD2. Germline V gene lookup returns CDR1 SGHTA and CDR2 FQGNSA. V lost 6 bases to trimming and J lost 6 bases; unmatched junction nucleotides: 9. This CDR3 spans 14 amino acids. CDR3 DNA sequence: TGTGCCAGCAGTTCCGGGACTAGCTCGGCCGAGCAGTACTTC. Amino acid sequence: CASSSGTSSAEQYF.

This clonotype was detected once. The chain employs TRBV11-1 and TRBJ1-2, with D maybe TRBD1 (5 bases). V dropped 6 bases and J dropped 3 bases, with 17 bases sitting between them. Germline CDR1 SGHAT, CDR2 FQDESV (reference sequence). The CDR3 length is 15 residues. CDR3 region: CASSPNYGTYYGYTF. Written as DNA, the CDR3 is TGTGCCAGCAGTCCAAACTATGGGACTTACTATGGCTACACCTTC.

V gene TRBV19 combines with J gene TRBJ2-3; no definite D call. Trimming left V 0 bases short and J 3 bases short, with 7 bases between. Germline CDR1 reads LNHDA; CDR2 reads SQIVND (reference sequence). The CDR3 sequence is 14 residues long. The DNA of the CDR3 is TGTGCCAGTAGTATAGATTCAGTTACAGATACGCAGTATTTT. This sequence encodes CASSIDSVTDTQYF.

There are a few counts of this clonotype. The rearrangement uses TRBV20-1 and TRBJ2-7; D call uncertain. V dropped 6 bases and J dropped 10 bases, with 25 bases sitting between them. The CDR3 covers 14 residues. CDR1 is DFQATT and CDR2 is SNEGSKA in the germline V gene (reference sequence). CDR3 nucleotide sequence: TGCAGTGCCTTGGGAAAACGGGTCCCTCTTGAACAGTACTTC. Its translation is CSALGKRVPLEQYF.

V gene TRBV2 combines with J gene TRBJ1-2; TRBD1 might be the D (5 bases). Trimming pared 8 bases from V and 6 bases from J, leaving 13 bases between. Germline V gene sequence: CDR1 SNHLY, CDR2 FYNNEI. The CDR3 covers 12 residues. The CDR3 here is CASHELRDGYTF. The CDR3 DNA follows: TGTGCCAGCCATGAACTCAGGGATGGCTACACCTTC.

This clonotype was seen repeatedly, ten times or more. V and J are TRBV15 and TRBJ1-5; perhaps TRBD1 as D (6 bases). Trimming pared 0 bases from V and 2 bases from J, leaving 11 bases between. In germline, CDR1 is LNHNV, CDR2 YYDKDF (reference sequence). The CDR3 is made up of 16 amino acids. The CDR3 sequence: CATSRDLQGGNQPQHF. The CDR3 bases are TGTGCCACCAGCAGAGATCTACAGGGTGGCAATCAGCCCCAGCATTTT.

This clonotype was seen repeatedly, ten times or more. The chain couples TRBV10-1 to TRBJ2-5; D remains ambiguous. Germline CDR1 reads WNHNN; CDR2 reads SYGVQD (reference sequence). This CDR3 spans 13 amino acids. V was clipped by 4 bases and J by 2 bases, with 8 bases between them. As DNA, the CDR3 is TGCGCCAGCAGTGCCGCACAGCAAGAGACCCAGTACTTC. Amino acids: CASSAAQQETQYF.